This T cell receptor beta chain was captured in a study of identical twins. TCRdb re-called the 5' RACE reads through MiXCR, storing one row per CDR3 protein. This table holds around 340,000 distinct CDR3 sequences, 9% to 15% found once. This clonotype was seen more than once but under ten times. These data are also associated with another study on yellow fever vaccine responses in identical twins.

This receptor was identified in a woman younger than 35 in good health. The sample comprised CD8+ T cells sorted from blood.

The CDR3 nucleotides read TGTGCCAGCAGGGGACCTTCCAACAATGAGCAGTTCTTC. This encodes CASRGPSNNEQFF. V and J are TRBV9 and TRBJ2-1; TRBD1 or TRBD2 may be the D gene (5 bases each). Germline assignment: CDR1 SGDLS and CDR2 YYNGEE. Trimming removed 5 bases from V and 5 bases from J, with 11 bases in between. This CDR3 contains 13 residues.